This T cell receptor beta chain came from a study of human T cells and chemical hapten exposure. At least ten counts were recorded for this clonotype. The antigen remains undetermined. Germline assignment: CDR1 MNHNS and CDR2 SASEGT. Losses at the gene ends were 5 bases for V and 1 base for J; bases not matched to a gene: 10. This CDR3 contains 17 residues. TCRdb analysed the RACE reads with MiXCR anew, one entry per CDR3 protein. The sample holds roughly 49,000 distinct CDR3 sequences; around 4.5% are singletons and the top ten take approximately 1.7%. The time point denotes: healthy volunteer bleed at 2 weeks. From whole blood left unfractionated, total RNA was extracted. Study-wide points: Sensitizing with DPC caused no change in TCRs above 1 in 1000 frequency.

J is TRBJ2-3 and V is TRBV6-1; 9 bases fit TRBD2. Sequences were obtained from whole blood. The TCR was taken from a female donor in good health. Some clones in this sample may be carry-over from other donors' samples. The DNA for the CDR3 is TGTGCCAGCAGTTCATTCCGGTCTAGCGGGGGCACAGATACGCAGTATTTT. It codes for CASSSFRSSGGTDTQYF.